Included here is one TCR beta chain sequence, with context. It has no known antigen specificity. No much larger clone is present one base from it, and per-base qualities are unavailable. The data originate from a study of response to subunit inactivated influenza vaccine (dated by TCRdb to 2016 to 2019). About the investigation overall: The study used deep quantitative T cell receptor repertoire profiling to track responses to a trivalent subunit inactivated influenza vaccine.

The CDR3 has 16 amino acids, counting the end cysteine and phenylalanine. Just CDR3 DNA is preserved here, 48 bases in frame from base 1. CDR1 and CDR2, looked up from the germline V gene, are SNHLY and FYNNEI. Germline trimming amounts to 5 bases on V and 2 bases on J, with 6 as the count of junction bases outside the gene matches. Libraries came from RT-PCR. TCRdb shows the sequencer as Illumina HiSeq 2500. TCRdb took the public reads, trimmed them with fastp at Q25, ran MiXCR for clone calling and kept in-frame beta chains. Each entry merges the rows of one CDR3 protein and shows their most common DNA and genes. The sample records approximately 530,000 distinct CDR3 sequences, 6.5% to 8% of which are singletons. The ten biggest clones cover 10% to 15% of the sample. The study at large found these results: The authors suggested that each seasonal influenza vaccination may recruit only a limited number of new T cells.

This clonotype was sampled from a man aged 50-75 years who received an inactivated influenza vaccine. Donor details come from another sample of the same person, matched by shared clones. The sequences come from PBMCs from blood, collected 23 to 25 months after vaccination. The sequence joins TRBV2 to TRBJ1-5, and 10 bases in between align with TRBD1. This receptor carries the CDR3 CASSPDRGRGNQPQHF. The DNA sequence is given as TGTGCCAGCAGTCCTGACAGGGGGCGAGGCAATCAGCCCCAGCATTTT.